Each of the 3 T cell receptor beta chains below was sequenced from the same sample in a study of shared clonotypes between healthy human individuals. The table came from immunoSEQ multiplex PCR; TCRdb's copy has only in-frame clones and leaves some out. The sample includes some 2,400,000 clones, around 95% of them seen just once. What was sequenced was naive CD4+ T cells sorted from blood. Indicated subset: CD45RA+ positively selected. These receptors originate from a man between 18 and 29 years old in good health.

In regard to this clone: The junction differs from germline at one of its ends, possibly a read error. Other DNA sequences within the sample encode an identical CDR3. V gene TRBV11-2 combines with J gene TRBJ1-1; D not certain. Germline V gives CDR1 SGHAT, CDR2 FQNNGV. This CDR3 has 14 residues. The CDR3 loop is CASSLEGRSTEAFF. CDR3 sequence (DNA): TGTGCCAGCAGCCTAGAGGGCAGGAGCACTGAAGCTTTCTTT. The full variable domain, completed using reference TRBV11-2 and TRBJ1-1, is EAGVAQSPRYKIIEKRQSVAFWCNPISGHATLYWYQQILGQGPKLLIQFQNNGVVDDSQLPKDRFSAERLKGVDSTLKIQPAKLEDSAVYLCASSLEGRSTEAFFGQGTRLTVV.

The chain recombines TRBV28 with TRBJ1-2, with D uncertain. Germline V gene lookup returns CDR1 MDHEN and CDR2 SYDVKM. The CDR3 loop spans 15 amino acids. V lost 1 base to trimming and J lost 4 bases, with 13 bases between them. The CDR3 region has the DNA TGTGCCAGCAGTTTATCCGGGGAGCACGGCTATGGCTACACCTTC. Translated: CASSLSGEHGYGYTF.

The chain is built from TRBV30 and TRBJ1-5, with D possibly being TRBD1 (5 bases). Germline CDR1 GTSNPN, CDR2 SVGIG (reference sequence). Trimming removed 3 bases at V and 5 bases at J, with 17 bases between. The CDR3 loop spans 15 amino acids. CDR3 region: CAWSPPGLPHQPQHF. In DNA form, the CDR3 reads TGTGCCTGGAGCCCCCCGGGACTTCCCCATCAGCCCCAGCATTTT.